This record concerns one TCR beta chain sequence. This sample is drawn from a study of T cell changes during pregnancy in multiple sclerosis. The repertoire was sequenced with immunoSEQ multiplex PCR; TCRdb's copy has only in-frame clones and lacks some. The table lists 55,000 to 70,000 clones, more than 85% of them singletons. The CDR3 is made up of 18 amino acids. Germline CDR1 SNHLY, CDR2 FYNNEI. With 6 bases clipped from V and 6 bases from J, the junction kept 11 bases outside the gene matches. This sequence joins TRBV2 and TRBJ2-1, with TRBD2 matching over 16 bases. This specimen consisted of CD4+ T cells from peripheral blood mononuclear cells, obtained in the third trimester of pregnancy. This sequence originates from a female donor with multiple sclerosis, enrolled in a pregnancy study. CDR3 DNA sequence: TGTGCCAGCAGGGAAAGGGGACTAGCGGGGGGGGCGGGCAATGAGCAGTTCTTC. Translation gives CASRERGLAGGAGNEQFF.